The T cell receptor (beta chain) under discussion was sequenced for a study of cytomegalovirus exposure and HLA in healthy donors. The germline CDR1 and CDR2 sequences are SGDLS and YYNGEE. The CDR3 is 15 amino acids. The V segment lost 0 bases and the J segment 4 bases; nucleotides outside the gene matches: 5. Measured with immunoSEQ multiplex PCR; TCRdb has only the in-frame clones, and not every one. The table has more than 65,000 clones, more than 85% seen once. The chain links TRBV9 to TRBJ2-3; TRBD2 matches at 7 bases. This TCR derives from a man in his late teens or twenties in good health and CMV-seronegative. Material for sequencing was PBMCs. The CDR3 nucleotides are TGTGCCAGCAGCGTAGCACCGGGGGGTGCAGATACGCAGTATTTT. Translating gives CASSVAPGGADTQYF.